These 10 T cell receptor beta chains were sequenced from one sample in a study of T-cell reconstitution after alpha-beta-depleted transplantation in children. A library of TCRbeta sequences, prepared with unique molecular identifiers, was generated. TCRdb processed the PCR reads anew with MiXCR; each CDR3 protein has one entry. The data show more than 450,000 distinct CDR3 sequences, about 16% seen once. This specimen consisted of PBMCs from the stem cell graft donor, obtained from the stem cell graft. The receptors were gathered from a human donor who donated a stem cell graft to a child with acute lymphoblastic leukemia.

This clonotype was counted many times. This chain uses TRBV18 with TRBJ1-1; maybe TRBD1 (5 bases). The V end was cut by 2 bases, the J end by 4 bases, with 11 bases between. CDR1 KGHSH and CDR2 LQKENI come from the germline V gene. This CDR3 is 14 amino acids long. CDR3 amino acids: CASSPRGDGTEAFF. CDR3 nucleotides: TGTGCCAGCTCACCAAGAGGGGACGGCACTGAAGCTTTCTTT.

Only a few counts were recorded for this clonotype. The chain couples TRBV12-3 or TRBV12-4 to TRBJ2-1; a weak D match, TRBD1 (6 bases). The CDR3 spans 15 residues. V lost 4 bases to trimming and J lost 7 bases, with 17 bases between them. Here the CDR3 DNA reads TGTGCCAGCAGTTCCCATAATTTACAGGGAAATGAGCAGTTCTTC. Translating it yields CASSSHNLQGNEQFF.

This clonotype has a handful of counts. DNA of the CDR3: TGTGCCAGCAGCGTAGCGGGTTCCGCCCTTCTCGGCGGCTACACCTTC. Translated, it gives CASSVAGSALLGGYTF. The V gene is TRBV9, the J gene TRBJ1-2; D not resolved. This CDR3 has 16 amino acids. V was trimmed by 0 bases and J by 8 bases, leaving 20 bases between them. The germline gives CDR1 SGDLS, CDR2 YYNGEE.

The V and J genes are TRBV7-9 and TRBJ1-1, with TRBD1 as a possible D gene (5 bases). V was cut by 6 bases and J by 2 bases, with 22 bases left in between. CDR3 size: 17 residues. CDR1 is SEHNR, CDR2 FQNEAQ, per germline (reference sequence). The CDR3 DNA reads TGTGCCAGCAGACCCCCTGTGAGGGGTAGGAATAACACTGAAGCTTTCTTT. Residues: CASRPPVRGRNNTEAFF.

This clonotype has more than one count but fewer than ten. The chain uses TRBV6-1 and TRBJ2-6, with D tentatively TRBD2 (5 bases). V lost 4 bases, J lost 0 bases, and 22 bases lay in between. This CDR3 has 20 amino acids. Germline CDR1 MNHNS, CDR2 SASEGT. CDR3 residues: CASSGLVPGKRTSGANVLTF. The CDR3 nucleotides read TGTGCCAGCAGTGGTCTCGTCCCGGGGAAAAGGACCTCTGGGGCCAACGTCCTGACTTTC.

This clonotype has more than one count but fewer than ten. This chain uses TRBV5-1 with TRBJ2-1; 7 bases align to TRBD2. The junction had 5 bases not matched to a gene; V was cut back by 2 bases and J by 0 bases. This CDR3 region has 16 residues. Germline V gene sequence: CDR1 SGHRS, CDR2 YFSETQ. The CDR3 region is CASSFASGSSYNEQFF. The DNA of the CDR3 is TGCGCCAGCAGCTTTGCTAGCGGAAGCTCCTACAATGAGCAGTTCTTC.

This clonotype was counted a few times. V usage is TRBV4-1 and J usage is TRBJ2-7; D not resolved. Germline lookup yields CDR1 MGHRA and CDR2 YSYEKL. The CDR3 contains 13 residues. The ends were cut back, 3 bases at V and 6 bases at J, with 12 bases in the middle. The CDR3 DNA reads as TGCGCCAGCAGCCATGGACCGACTCGCGAGCAGTACTTC. Translating it yields CASSHGPTREQYF.

The genes are TRBV7-9 and TRBJ2-6, with D possibly matching TRBD2 (6 bases). The V gene's germline CDR1 is SEHNR and CDR2 FQNEAQ (reference sequence). This CDR3 has 16 residues. V gave up 3 bases and J gave up 5 bases, with 14 bases separating them. The CDR3 coding sequence is TGTGCCAGCAGCTTGGGTATGGGGGGTAGGGCCAACGTCCTGACTTTC. Amino acids: CASSLGMGGRANVLTF.

This clonotype was observed at least ten times. A read error may produce the germline difference seen at one junction end. CDR3 bases: TGTGCCAGCAGCCTAGGAGGCAACTCCTACGAGCAGTACTTC. Protein: CASSLGGNSYEQYF. The chain has TRBV5-1 and TRBJ2-7, with a tentative D call TRBD2 (5 bases). This CDR3 has 14 residues. Germline V CDR1 and CDR2: SGHRS, YFSETQ.

This clonotype has a handful of counts. The chain is built from TRBV12-3 or TRBV12-4 and TRBJ1-2; D is unresolved. This CDR3 is built from 15 residues. Trimming shortened V by 3 bases and J by 5 bases, and 16 bases separated the two germline ends. The CDR3 sequence: CASSFRGLGGYGYTF. CDR3 DNA: TGTGCCAGCAGTTTCCGGGGTCTAGGTGGATATGGCTACACCTTC.